This passage covers 28 T cell receptor beta chains from one sample sequenced in a study of shared clonotypes between healthy human individuals (dated by TCRdb to 2020 to 2021). Libraries were built with the immunoSEQ multiplex PCR assay. TCRdb took over this immuneACCESS table, retaining in-frame rearrangements with V and J assigned. Such tables are incomplete; in checked studies, under half of the missing clones stem from an unresolved V gene, and the remainder is unexplained. This sample has about 1.1 million clones in its table, and about 80% of those were observed once. The ten largest clonotypes hold 0.89% of the sample. Material for sequencing was memory CD4+ T cells from PBMCs. The meaning of the sample's cell subset or site label: CD45RA-negative fraction. Receptors were obtained from a man between 18 and 35 years old in good health. Some clones in this sample may be carry-over from other donors' samples.

This sequence joins TRBV5-1 and TRBJ2-5; 7 bases are a match to TRBD1. Trimming took 4 bases from V and 3 from J; bases not matched to a gene: 9. Germline lookup yields CDR1 SGHRS and CDR2 YFSETQ. The CDR3 has 15 amino acids. For the CDR3, the DNA is TGCGCCAGCAGCCTACAACTTGGGACAGAAGAGACCCAGTACTTC. This gives the protein CASSLQLGTEETQYF. The entire variable domain, with the rest obtained from reference TRBV5-1 and TRBJ2-5, is as follows: KAGVTQTPRYLIKTRGQQVTLSCSPISGHRSVSWYQQTPGQGLQFLFEYFSETQRNKGNFPGRFSGRQFSNSRSEMNVSTLELGDSALYLCASSLQLGTEETQYFGPGTRLLVL.

J is TRBJ2-1 and V is TRBV28, with D hard to call. There are 15 residues in the CDR3. Trimming shortened V by 5 bases and J by 1 base, and 12 bases separated the two germline ends. In germline, CDR1 is MDHEN, CDR2 SYDVKM. For the CDR3, the DNA is TGTGCCAGCAGTCCGGGTCGAGGTTCCTACAATGAGCAGTTCTTC. It codes for CASSPGRGSYNEQFF.

The sample holds a few counts of this clone. The chain joins TRBV4-2 to TRBJ1-2; no clear D. In germline, CDR1 is LGHNA, CDR2 YNFKEQ. The CDR3 has 14 amino acids. With 4 bases removed from V and 4 bases from J, the gap between germline ends came to 13 bases. The CDR3 DNA reads as TGTGCCAGCAGCCGTCAGGAGAGATCCTATGGCTACACCTTC. Translating gives CASSRQERSYGYTF.

This clone was seen at least ten times. The chain is built from TRBV7-2 and TRBJ2-7; perhaps TRBD2 as D (6 bases). The CDR3 loop spans 13 amino acids. Trimming pared 2 bases from V and 7 bases from J, leaving 12 bases between. Germline-derived CDR1 and CDR2 are SGHTA and FQGNSA. Here the CDR3 DNA reads TGTGCCAGCAGCTTAAGAGAGGAGGGGGAGCAGTACTTC. This translates into CASSLREEGEQYF.

CDR3 region: CASSLQGDGPSTDTQYF. The CDR3 nucleotides read TGTGCCAGCAGTTTACAAGGGGACGGACCTAGCACAGATACGCAGTATTTT. The chain couples TRBV28 to TRBJ2-3; D assignment may be TRBD1 or TRBD2 (5 bases each). The ends were cut back, 2 bases at V and 0 bases at J, with 15 bases in the middle. Germline V gives CDR1 MDHEN, CDR2 SYDVKM. The CDR3 consists of 17 residues.

This clone appeared once. V usage is TRBV9 and J usage is TRBJ1-5, with a tentative D call TRBD1 (6 bases). The CDR3 totals 14 residues. CDR1 is SGDLS, CDR2 YYNGEE, per germline. Trimming removed 0 bases at V and 8 bases at J, with 12 bases between. CDR3: CASSVGSGEEPQHF. The CDR3 coding sequence is TGTGCCAGCAGCGTAGGGTCAGGGGAGGAGCCCCAGCATTTT.

The J gene is TRBJ1-2, the V gene TRBV2, with D perhaps TRBD1 (6 bases). The CDR3 covers 14 residues. Germline loops: CDR1 SNHLY, CDR2 FYNNEI. V was trimmed by 7 bases and J by 7 bases, leaving 19 bases between them. CDR3 nucleotides: TGTGCCAGCAAGGGGGGTCAGGTAGTGGGTGGCTACACCTTC. Amino acids: CASKGGQVVGGYTF.

This sequence joins TRBV18 and TRBJ2-2; D remains unclear. Germline V lookup: CDR1 KGHSH, CDR2 LQKENI. This CDR3 comprises 14 residues. V gave up 6 bases and J gave up 6 bases, with 14 bases separating them. The CDR3 loop is CASSPRARAGELFF. The CDR3 DNA reads TGTGCCAGCTCGCCTAGGGCCCGGGCCGGGGAGCTGTTTTTT. Drawing the rest from reference TRBV18 and TRBJ2-2, the complete variable domain is NAGVMQNPRHLVRRRGQEARLRCSPMKGHSHVYWYRQLPEEGLKFMVYLQKENIIDESGMPKERFSAEFPKEGPSILRIQQVVRGDSAAYFCASSPRARAGELFFGEGSRLTVL.

The chain employs TRBV7-8 and TRBJ2-7, with 7 bases fitting TRBD1. This CDR3 spans 13 amino acids. Germline V gene sequence: CDR1 SGHVS, CDR2 FQNEAQ. V lost 5 bases to trimming and J lost 6 bases; unmatched junction nucleotides: 7. CDR3 protein: CASSPGTAREQYF. Written as DNA, the CDR3 is TGTGCCAGCAGCCCCGGGACAGCGCGCGAGCAGTACTTC.

This clone occurred once. The rearrangement uses TRBV28 and TRBJ2-7; weak D call: TRBD1 (6 bases). With 7 bases removed from V and 2 bases from J, the gap between germline ends came to 24 bases. The CDR3 runs to 17 residues. CDR1 and CDR2 from the germline V gene are MDHEN and SYDVKM. This chain's CDR3 is CASNGGVTVGLPYEQYF. CDR3 coding DNA: TGTGCCAGCAATGGGGGCGTCACGGTGGGTTTACCCTACGAGCAGTACTTC.

The chain uses TRBV29-1 and TRBJ2-2; D unresolved. CDR3 length: 11 amino acids. Germline CDR1 is SQVTM and CDR2 is ANQGSEA. Trimming shortened V by 7 bases and J by 9 bases, and 12 bases separated the two germline ends. CDR3 loop: CSASNGRELFF. In nucleotides, the CDR3 is TGCAGCGCCAGTAATGGTAGGGAGCTGTTTTTT.

This clone was seen ten or more times. CDR3 sequence (DNA): TGTGCCAGCGAAATCAGGGGGGGTCAGACTGAAGCTTTCTTT. Its translation is CASEIRGGQTEAFF. The chain couples TRBV6-6 to TRBJ1-1, with 7 bases that match TRBD1. This CDR3 has 14 residues. Germline V gene data show CDR1 as MNHNY and CDR2 as SVGAGI (reference sequence). Losses at the gene ends were 8 bases for V and 5 bases for J; bases not matched to a gene: 11.

This clone was observed once. CDR3 nucleotides: TGTGCCAGCAGCTTGGCCCTCGGGATCGCTGGGGCCAACGTCCTGACTTTC. Protein product: CASSLALGIAGANVLTF. This chain uses TRBV5-4 with TRBJ2-6, with a tentative D call TRBD2 (5 bases). Germline V gene lookup returns CDR1 SGHNT and CDR2 YYREEE (reference sequence). CDR3 length: 17 residues. Trimming took off 0 bases at V and 2 bases at J, with 12 bases between the two ends.

This rearrangement joins TRBV28 to TRBJ1-1; 7 nucleotides match TRBD1. With V trimmed by 4 bases and J by 6 bases, 11 bases remained unmatched. CDR1 is MDHEN and CDR2 is SYDVKM in the germline V gene. This CDR3 comprises 15 residues. The CDR3 DNA sequence: TGTGCCAGCAGTTCACCGACAGGGCCGCGTTCTGAAGCTTTCTTT. This translates into CASSSPTGPRSEAFF.

Of note for this clone: The junction and the germline gene differ at one end; a read error may be behind it. The chain uses TRBV11-2 and TRBJ1-2; D gene ambiguous. The CDR3 spans 14 residues. Germline CDR1 and CDR2: SGHAT and FQNNGV. CDR3 sequence reads: CASRLEAGSYGYTF. CDR3 in DNA: TGTGCCAGCAGATTAGAGGCGGGCAGCTATGGCTACACCTTC.

The chain has TRBV6-6 and TRBJ2-1; TRBD2 matches 7 bases. The germline CDR1 and CDR2 sequences are MNHNY and SVGAGI (reference sequence). The length of the CDR3 is 14 residues. J lost 3 bases, V lost 7 bases, and 6 bases had no gene match. The CDR3 DNA follows: TGTGCCAGCACACCGGGAGGTCGCTACAATGAGCAGTTCTTC. Translation: CASTPGGRYNEQFF.

This chain joins TRBV19 and TRBJ2-7; 8 bases map to TRBD2. The CDR3 length is 13 residues. With 8 bases clipped from V and 0 bases from J, the junction kept 3 bases outside the gene matches. Germline CDR1 is LNHDA and CDR2 is SQIVND (reference sequence). CDR3 in amino acids: CASQRENSYEQYF. The DNA of the CDR3 is TGTGCCAGTCAGCGGGAGAACTCCTACGAGCAGTACTTC.

The genes are TRBV18 and TRBJ2-3; D unresolved. The CDR3 length is 17 residues. Germline CDR1 and CDR2: KGHSH and LQKENI. V was clipped by 3 bases and J by 0 bases, with 16 bases between them. CDR3 residues: CASSPAGSGYSTDTQYF. As DNA, the CDR3 is TGTGCCAGCTCACCGGCTGGGTCAGGTTACAGCACAGATACGCAGTATTTT. Looking up the rest from reference TRBV18 and TRBJ2-3 gives the full variable domain: NAGVMQNPRHLVRRRGQEARLRCSPMKGHSHVYWYRQLPEEGLKFMVYLQKENIIDESGMPKERFSAEFPKEGPSILRIQQVVRGDSAAYFCASSPAGSGYSTDTQYFGPGTRLTVL.

In the case of this clone: The same CDR3 can be traced to other DNA sequences in this sample. V gene TRBV18 combines with J gene TRBJ2-1; no definite D call. CDR3 length equals 13 residues. The V gene lost 0 bases and the J gene lost 6 bases, with 6 bases spanning the gap. The germline CDR1 and CDR2 sequences are KGHSH and LQKENI. Here the CDR3 DNA reads TGTGCCAGCTCACCACCCGGCCTCAATGAGCAGTTCTTC. It is translated as CASSPPGLNEQFF.

The gene calls are TRBV7-2 and TRBJ1-3, with 8 nucleotides matching TRBD1. Germline loops: CDR1 SGHTA, CDR2 FQGNSA. Trimming at V came to 5 bases and at J to 2 bases, leaving 5 bases not matched to a gene. The CDR3 covers 15 residues. CDR3 bases: TGTGCCAGCAGCCGCAGGGGGCTCCCTGGAAACACCATATATTTT. The encoded protein is CASSRRGLPGNTIYF.

The chain uses TRBV30 and TRBJ2-7, with D uncertain. V lost 1 base and J 9 bases, leaving 19 bases between the germline ends. The CDR3 is made up of 14 amino acids. Looked up from germline, CDR1 is GTSNPN and CDR2 is SVGIG (reference sequence). The CDR3 DNA is TGTGCCTGGAGTGGAATCGGATTTACGGTGGGGCAGTACTTC. Encoded protein: CAWSGIGFTVGQYF.

The chain links TRBV6-1 to TRBJ2-3; D tentatively fits TRBD1 or TRBD2 (5 bases each). The CDR3 has 15 amino acids. V lost 4 bases, J lost 5 bases, and 16 bases lay in between. CDR1 is MNHNS, CDR2 SASEGT, per germline. CDR3: CASSVGQTRGDTQYF. CDR3 DNA sequence: TGTGCCAGCAGTGTCGGGCAGACGAGGGGAGATACGCAGTATTTT.

With respect to this clone: A far larger clone is just one base off, so this is likely a read error. Other DNA sequences in this specimen translate into the identical CDR3. V is TRBV30 and J is TRBJ1-2, with a possible D match to TRBD1 (6 bases). The CDR3 contains 13 residues. V dropped 5 bases and J dropped 3 bases, with 13 bases sitting between them. Germline CDR1 GTSNPN, CDR2 SVGIG (reference sequence). Written as DNA, the CDR3 is TGTGCCTGGGTTACGGGGGGCTACTATGGCTACACCTTC. Protein: CAWVTGGYYGYTF.

This clone was found a few times. V usage is TRBV6-5 and J usage is TRBJ1-5, with TRBD1 as a possible D gene (6 bases). Germline lookup yields CDR1 MNHEY and CDR2 SVGAGI. V lost 10 bases, J lost 4 bases, and 11 bases lay in between. The CDR3 extends over 12 amino acids. For the CDR3, the DNA is TGTGCCACGGGGACACCGAATCAGCCCCAGCATTTT. As protein: CATGTPNQPQHF.

This chain joins TRBV9 and TRBJ2-1; D gene ambiguous. V dropped 0 bases and J dropped 5 bases, with 6 bases sitting between them. CDR1 is SGDLS and CDR2 is YYNGEE in the germline V gene. The CDR3 runs 13 residues. The chain's CDR3 is CASSVGSHNEQFF. The CDR3 DNA is TGTGCCAGCAGCGTAGGAAGCCACAATGAGCAGTTCTTC.

This clone was detected only once. This chain joins TRBV19 and TRBJ1-5; D gene uncertain. Trimming cost V 7 bases and J 4 bases, with 14 bases left between them. The CDR3 totals 14 residues. Germline V gene sequence: CDR1 LNHDA, CDR2 SQIVND (reference sequence). The CDR3 here is CASIGSVGNQPQHF. CDR3 coding DNA: TGTGCCAGTATAGGCTCAGTGGGTAATCAGCCCCAGCATTTT.

This clone has just a few counts. The rearrangement links TRBV30 to TRBJ1-4, with a weak D call TRBD1 (6 bases). The CDR3 has 13 residues. From germline, CDR1 is GTSNPN and CDR2 SVGIG (reference sequence). V was cut by 6 bases and J by 4 bases, with 12 bases left in between. The CDR3 DNA follows: TGTGCCTGTCGGGACACGGTTAATGAAAAACTGTTTTTT. Its protein product is CACRDTVNEKLFF.

This clone was observed once. A far larger clone lies a single base away; this is likely a read error. The chain uses TRBV7-3 and TRBJ2-1, with D possibly being TRBD1 (6 bases). V was clipped by 0 bases and J by 6 bases, with 6 bases between them. The germline gives CDR1 SGHTA, CDR2 FQGTGA. This CDR3 has 13 amino acids. The DNA for the CDR3 is TGTGCCAGCAGCTTAACCAGGGGCAATGAGCAGTTCTTC. Protein: CASSLTRGNEQFF.